This entry lists 9 T cell receptor beta chains sequenced from one sample in a study of blood T cell repertoires in COVID-19. TCRdb's table, derived via immunoSEQ multiplex PCR, lists solely in-frame clones and lacks some. The table includes 120,000 or so clones, almost 80% detected once. The sample consisted of peripheral blood. Source of these receptors: a human donor in a cohort sampled during active COVID-19.

This CDR3 reads CATSTSGGGTTEAFF. The CDR3 region has the DNA TGTGCCACCAGTACTTCAGGCGGGGGAACCACTGAAGCTTTCTTT. The rearrangement uses TRBV24-1 and TRBJ1-1, with a possible D match to TRBD1 (5 bases). Germline CDR1 is KGHDR and CDR2 is SFDVKD. Trimming pared 6 bases from V and 4 bases from J, leaving 17 bases between. The CDR3 loop spans 15 amino acids.

The rearrangement links TRBV28 to TRBJ1-1; maybe TRBD1 (6 bases). CDR1 is MDHEN, CDR2 SYDVKM, per germline. V lost 2 bases, J lost 8 bases, and 12 bases lay in between. The CDR3 runs to 13 residues. DNA for the CDR3: TGTGCCAGCAGTTTAGGACAGAGTCCCGAAGCTTTCTTT. Encoded protein: CASSLGQSPEAFF. Full variable domain (outside the CDR3, taken from reference TRBV28 and TRBJ1-1): DVKVTQSSRYLVKRTGEKVFLECVQDMDHENMFWYRQDPGLGLRLIYFSYDVKMKEKGDIPEGYSVSREKKERFSLILESASTNQTSMYLCASSLGQSPEAFFGQGTRLTVV.

The chain employs TRBV5-6 and TRBJ1-1, with a weak D call TRBD1 (6 bases). Between the trimmed V and J ends, which lost 2 bases and 0 bases, there was a span of 11 bases. This CDR3 has 15 residues. The germline gives CDR1 SGHDT, CDR2 YYEEEE. The CDR3: CASSLLGQMNTEAFF. The CDR3 DNA reads TGTGCCAGCAGCTTACTGGGACAAATGAACACTGAAGCTTTCTTT.

This clone was seen a single time. The V gene is TRBV18, the J gene TRBJ2-6; 7 bases match TRBD2. Per the germline V gene, CDR1 is KGHSH and CDR2 is LQKENI. The V segment lost 6 bases and the J segment 4 bases; nucleotides outside the gene matches: 9. This CDR3 is 16 amino acids long. The CDR3 DNA follows: TGTGCCAGCTCCCGAAGCGGGGAAGCCGGGGCCAACGTCCTGACTTTC. Translated, it gives CASSRSGEAGANVLTF.

The chain recombines TRBV6-5 with TRBJ1-2, with 8 bases fitting TRBD1. The V segment lost 5 bases and the J segment 7 bases; nucleotides outside the gene matches: 6. The CDR3 runs to 13 residues. The germline V gene has CDR1 MNHEY and CDR2 SVGAGI. CDR3 sequence (DNA): TGTGCCAGCAGTCCCACAGGGGGGAGTGGCTACACCTTC. This gives the protein CASSPTGGSGYTF.

In this sample, this clone turned up a few times. This sequence joins TRBV27 and TRBJ1-5; D unclear. Germline assignment: CDR1 MNHEY and CDR2 SMNVEV (reference sequence). V was pared by 8 bases and J by 1 base, with 6 bases between. This CDR3 contains 12 residues. For the CDR3, the DNA is TGTGCCAGCTTTCTAAGCAATCAGCCCCAGCATTTT. Translation: CASFLSNQPQHF.

The chain uses TRBV27 and TRBJ1-1; no firm D call. The CDR3 is made up of 13 amino acids. With 5 bases removed from V and 1 base from J, the gap between germline ends came to 8 bases. The V gene's germline CDR1 is MNHEY and CDR2 SMNVEV (reference sequence). CDR3: CASSRRENTEAFF. The CDR3, as DNA: TGTGCCAGCAGTAGACGGGAGAACACTGAAGCTTTCTTT.

This rearrangement joins TRBV6-6 to TRBJ1-2; the match to TRBD1 covers 7 bases. J lost 0 bases, V lost 11 bases, and 6 bases had no gene match. Germline V gene sequence: CDR1 MNHNY, CDR2 SVGAGI (reference sequence). The CDR3 covers 13 residues. CDR3 in DNA: TGTGCCGCTAGGGACAGCTCTAACTATGGCTACACCTTC. Protein: CAARDSSNYGYTF.

The chain joins TRBV28 to TRBJ1-6, with 9 bases aligning to TRBD1. Unmatched junction bases numbered 11, after V lost 7 bases and J lost 10 bases. The CDR3 sequence is 15 residues long. Germline CDR1 and CDR2: MDHEN and SYDVKM. The chain's CDR3 is CASNMGQGFGSPLHF. CDR3 DNA: TGTGCCAGCAACATGGGACAGGGCTTCGGCTCACCCCTCCACTTT. Variable domain in full (rest from reference TRBV28 and TRBJ1-6): DVKVTQSSRYLVKRTGEKVFLECVQDMDHENMFWYRQDPGLGLRLIYFSYDVKMKEKGDIPEGYSVSREKKERFSLILESASTNQTSMYLCASNMGQGFGSPLHFGNGTRLTVT.